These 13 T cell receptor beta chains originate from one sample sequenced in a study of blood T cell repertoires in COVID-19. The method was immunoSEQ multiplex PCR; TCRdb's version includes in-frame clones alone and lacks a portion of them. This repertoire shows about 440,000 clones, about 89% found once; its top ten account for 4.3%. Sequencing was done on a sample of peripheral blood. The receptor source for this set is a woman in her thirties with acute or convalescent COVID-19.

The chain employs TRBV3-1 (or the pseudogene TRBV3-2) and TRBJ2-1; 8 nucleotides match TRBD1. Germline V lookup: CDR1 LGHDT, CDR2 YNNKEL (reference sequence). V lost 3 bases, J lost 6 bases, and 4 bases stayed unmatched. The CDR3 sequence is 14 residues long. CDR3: CASSHGQGLNEQFF. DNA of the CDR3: TGTGCCAGCAGCCACGGACAGGGCCTCAATGAGCAGTTCTTC.

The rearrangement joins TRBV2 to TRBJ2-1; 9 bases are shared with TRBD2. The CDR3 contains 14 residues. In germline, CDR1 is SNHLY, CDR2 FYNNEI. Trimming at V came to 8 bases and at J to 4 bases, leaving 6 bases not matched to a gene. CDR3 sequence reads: CASLGAGGYNEQFF. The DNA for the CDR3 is TGTGCCAGCCTTGGGGCGGGGGGGTACAATGAGCAGTTCTTC.

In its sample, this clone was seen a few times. CDR3 nucleotides: TGCGCCAGCAGCTCGACAGGGTATGGGGTCGGTGAAAAACTGTTTTTT. Its protein product is CASSSTGYGVGEKLFF. The chain couples TRBV5-1 to TRBJ1-4; TRBD1 agrees at 7 bases. This CDR3 has 16 residues. CDR1 SGHRS and CDR2 YFSETQ come from the germline V gene. V trimming: 3 bases; J trimming: 7 bases; junction bases outside the gene matches: 12.

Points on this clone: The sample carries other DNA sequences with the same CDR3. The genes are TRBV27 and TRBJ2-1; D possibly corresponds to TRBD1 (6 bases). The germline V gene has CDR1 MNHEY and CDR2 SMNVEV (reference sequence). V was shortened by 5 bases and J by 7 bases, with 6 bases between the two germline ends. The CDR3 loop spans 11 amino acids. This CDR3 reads CASSQGNEQFF. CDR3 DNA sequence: TGTGCCAGCAGTCAGGGGAATGAGCAGTTCTTC.

The CDR3 region is CATSRGDRVGTDTQYF. CDR3 DNA sequence: TGTGCCACCAGCAGGGGGGACAGGGTAGGCACAGATACGCAGTATTTT. J is TRBJ2-3 and V is TRBV15, with 9 nucleotides matching TRBD1. This CDR3 comprises 16 residues. The V gene end was trimmed by 3 bases and the J gene end by 1 base; junction bases not matched to a gene: 5. Germline V CDR1 and CDR2: LNHNV, YYDKDF (reference sequence).

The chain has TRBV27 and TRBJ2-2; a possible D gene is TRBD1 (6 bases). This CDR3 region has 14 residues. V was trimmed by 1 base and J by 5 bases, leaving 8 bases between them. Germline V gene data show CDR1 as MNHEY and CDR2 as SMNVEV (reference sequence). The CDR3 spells CASSLYRETGELFF. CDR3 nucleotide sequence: TGTGCCAGCAGTTTATACAGGGAGACCGGGGAGCTGTTTTTT.

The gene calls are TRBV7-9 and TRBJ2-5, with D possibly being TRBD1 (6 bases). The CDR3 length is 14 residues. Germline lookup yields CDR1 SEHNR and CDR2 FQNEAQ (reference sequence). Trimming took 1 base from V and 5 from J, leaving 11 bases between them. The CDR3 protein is CASSLGRGYETQYF. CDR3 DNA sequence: TGTGCCAGCAGCTTAGGCAGGGGATATGAGACCCAGTACTTC.

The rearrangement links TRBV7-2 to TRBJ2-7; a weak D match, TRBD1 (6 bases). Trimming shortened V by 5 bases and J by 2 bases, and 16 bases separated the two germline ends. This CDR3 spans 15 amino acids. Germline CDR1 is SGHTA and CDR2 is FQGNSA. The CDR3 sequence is CASSPFTGTTYEQYF. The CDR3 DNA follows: TGTGCCAGCAGCCCGTTCACAGGGACCACCTACGAGCAGTACTTC.

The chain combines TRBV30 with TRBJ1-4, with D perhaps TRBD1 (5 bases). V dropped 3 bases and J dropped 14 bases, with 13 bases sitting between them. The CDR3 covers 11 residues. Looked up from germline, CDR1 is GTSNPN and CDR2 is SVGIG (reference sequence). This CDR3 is CAWSAGFWLFF. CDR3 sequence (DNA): TGTGCCTGGAGCGCAGGGTTTTGGCTGTTTTTT.

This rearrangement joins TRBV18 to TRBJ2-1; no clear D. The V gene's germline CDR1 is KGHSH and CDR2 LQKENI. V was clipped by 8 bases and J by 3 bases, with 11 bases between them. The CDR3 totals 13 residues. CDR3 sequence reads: CASRIAGYNEQFF. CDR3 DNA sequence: TGTGCCAGCCGTATAGCTGGCTACAATGAGCAGTTCTTC.

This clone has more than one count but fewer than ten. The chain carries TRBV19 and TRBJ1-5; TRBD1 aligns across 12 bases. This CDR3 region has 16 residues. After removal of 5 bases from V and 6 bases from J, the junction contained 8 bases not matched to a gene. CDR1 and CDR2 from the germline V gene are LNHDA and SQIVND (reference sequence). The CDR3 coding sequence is TGTGCCAGTAGTCCACCGGGACAGGGGGCTAGTCAGCCCCAGCATTTT. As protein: CASSPPGQGASQPQHF.

The CDR3 loop is CATSAGGNQPQHF. The CDR3, as DNA: TGTGCCACCAGTGCGGGGGGAAATCAGCCCCAGCATTTT. The chain joins TRBV24-1 to TRBJ1-5; weak D call: TRBD1 (5 bases). The CDR3 loop spans 13 amino acids. Between the trimmed V and J ends, which lost 5 bases and 4 bases, there was a span of 8 bases. The germline CDR1 and CDR2 sequences are KGHDR and SFDVKD.

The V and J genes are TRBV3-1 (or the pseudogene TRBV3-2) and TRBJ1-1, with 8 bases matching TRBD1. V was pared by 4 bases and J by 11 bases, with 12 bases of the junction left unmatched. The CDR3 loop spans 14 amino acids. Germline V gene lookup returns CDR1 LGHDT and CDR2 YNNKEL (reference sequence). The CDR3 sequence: CASSLIYGQGGAFF. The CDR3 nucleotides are TGTGCCAGCAGCCTCATATATGGACAGGGCGGTGCTTTCTTT.